The present TCR beta chain was sequenced within a study of blood T cell repertoires in COVID-19. Study overall: Acute-phase and convalescent COVID-19 samples originated in the United States, Italy and Spain. T cells, B-cell-depleted T cells, or PBMCs provided the cDNA or gDNA that served as material.

This table comes from immunoSEQ multiplex PCR, and its TCRdb copy is limited to in-frame clones, with some not included. The sample consists of roughly 130,000 clones, roughly 83% of them appearing once. Germline V gene lookup returns CDR1 SEHNR and CDR2 FQNEAQ (reference sequence). CDR3 length equals 15 residues. Trimming left V 5 bases short and J 0 bases short, with 10 bases between. This clone has more than one count but fewer than ten. The source is a woman aged 50 to 65 with acute or convalescent COVID-19. The sample comprised peripheral blood. The chain has TRBV7-9 and TRBJ1-4; no firm D call. The DNA of the CDR3 is TGTGCCAGCAGCCCCGGGTCGGCAACTAATGAAAAACTGTTTTTT. It specifies CASSPGSATNEKLFF.